This TCR beta chain appears in the sequencing data of a study of blood T cell repertoires in COVID-19. About the research overall: Acute-phase and convalescent COVID-19 samples originated in the United States, Italy and Spain. From T cells, B-cell-depleted T cells, or PBMCs came the material, which was cDNA or gDNA.

Produced via immunoSEQ multiplex PCR; TCRdb's table is partial and in-frame only. Counted here are about 260,000 clones, 83% occurring once; the ten biggest clones make up over 9%. J was trimmed by 2 bases and V by 5 bases; bases with no gene match: 7. The germline gives CDR1 SGHVS, CDR2 FQNEAQ. The CDR3 sequence is 15 residues long. The sample taken for sequencing was peripheral blood. This TCR was sampled from a woman aged 45-60 years who had recovered from COVID-19. The chain joins TRBV7-8 to TRBJ2-7, with 9 bases that match TRBD1. The CDR3 protein is CASSLGQGLPYEQYF. CDR3 in DNA: TGTGCCAGCAGCCTGGGACAGGGACTCCCCTACGAGCAGTACTTC.